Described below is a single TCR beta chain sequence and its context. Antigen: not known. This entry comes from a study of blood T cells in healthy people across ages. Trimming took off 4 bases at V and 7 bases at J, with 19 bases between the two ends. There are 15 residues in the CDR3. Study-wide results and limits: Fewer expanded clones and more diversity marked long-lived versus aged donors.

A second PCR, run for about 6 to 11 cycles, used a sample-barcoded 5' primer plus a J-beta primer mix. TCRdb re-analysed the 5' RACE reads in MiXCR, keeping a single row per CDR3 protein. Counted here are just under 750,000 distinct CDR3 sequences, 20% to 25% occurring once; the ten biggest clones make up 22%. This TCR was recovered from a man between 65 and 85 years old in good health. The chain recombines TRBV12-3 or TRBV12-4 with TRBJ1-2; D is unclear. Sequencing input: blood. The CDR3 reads CASSSQTARWGGYTF. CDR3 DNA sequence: TGTGCCAGCAGTTCACAAACAGCGCGATGGGGTGGCTACACCTTC.